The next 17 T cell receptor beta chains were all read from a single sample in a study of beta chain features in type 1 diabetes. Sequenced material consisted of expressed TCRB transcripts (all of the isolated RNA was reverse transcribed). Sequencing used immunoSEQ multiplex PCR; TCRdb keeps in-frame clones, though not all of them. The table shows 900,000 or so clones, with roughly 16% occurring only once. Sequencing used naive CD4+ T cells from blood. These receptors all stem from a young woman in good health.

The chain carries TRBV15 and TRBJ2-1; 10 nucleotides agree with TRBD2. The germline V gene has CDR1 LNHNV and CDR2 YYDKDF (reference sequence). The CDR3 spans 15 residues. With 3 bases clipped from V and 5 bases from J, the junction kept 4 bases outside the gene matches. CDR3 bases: TGTGCCACCAGCAGGCGGACTAGCGGCAACAATGAGCAGTTCTTC. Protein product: CATSRRTSGNNEQFF. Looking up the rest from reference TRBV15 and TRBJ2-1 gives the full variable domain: DAMVIQNPRYQVTQFGKPVTLSCSQTLNHNVMYWYQQKSSQAPKLLFHYYDKDFNNEADTPDNFQSRRPNTSFCFLDIRSPGLGDTAMYLCATSRRTSGNNEQFFGPGTRLTVL.

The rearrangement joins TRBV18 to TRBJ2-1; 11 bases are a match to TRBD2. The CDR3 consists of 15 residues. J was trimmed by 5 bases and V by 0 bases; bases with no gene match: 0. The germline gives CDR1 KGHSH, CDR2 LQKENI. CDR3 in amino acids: CASSPPSGRDNEQFF. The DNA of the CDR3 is TGTGCCAGCTCACCACCTAGCGGGAGGGACAATGAGCAGTTCTTC.

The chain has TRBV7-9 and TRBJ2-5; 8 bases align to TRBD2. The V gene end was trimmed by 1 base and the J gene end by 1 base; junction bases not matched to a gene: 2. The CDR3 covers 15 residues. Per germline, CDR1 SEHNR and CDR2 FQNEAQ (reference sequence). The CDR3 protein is CASSLVRGGQETQYF. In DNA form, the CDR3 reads TGTGCCAGCAGCTTAGTACGGGGGGGCCAAGAGACCCAGTACTTC. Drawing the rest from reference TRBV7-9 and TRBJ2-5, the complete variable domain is DTGVSQNPRHKITKRGQNVTFRCDPISEHNRLYWYRQTLGQGPEFLTYFQNEAQLEKSRLLSDRFSAERPKGSFSTLEIQRTEQGDSAMYLCASSLVRGGQETQYFGPGTRLLVL.

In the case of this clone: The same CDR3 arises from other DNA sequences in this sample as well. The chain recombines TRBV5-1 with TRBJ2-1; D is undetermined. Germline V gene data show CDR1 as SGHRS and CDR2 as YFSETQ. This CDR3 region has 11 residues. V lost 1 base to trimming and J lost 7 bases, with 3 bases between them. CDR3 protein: CASSLLNEQFF. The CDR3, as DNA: TGCGCCAGCAGCTTGTTAAATGAGCAGTTCTTC.

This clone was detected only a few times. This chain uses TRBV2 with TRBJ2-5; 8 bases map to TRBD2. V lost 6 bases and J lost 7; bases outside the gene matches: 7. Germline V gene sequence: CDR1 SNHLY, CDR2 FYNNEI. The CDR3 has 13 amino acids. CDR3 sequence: CASRVAGSGTQYF. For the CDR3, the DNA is TGTGCCAGCAGAGTAGCGGGGTCTGGGACCCAGTACTTC. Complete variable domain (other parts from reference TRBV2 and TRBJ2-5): EPEVTQTPSHQVTQMGQEVILRCVPISNHLYFYWYRQILGQKVEFLVSFYNNEISEKSEIFDDQFSVERPDGSNFTLKIRSTKLEDSAMYFCASRVAGSGTQYFGPGTRLLVL.

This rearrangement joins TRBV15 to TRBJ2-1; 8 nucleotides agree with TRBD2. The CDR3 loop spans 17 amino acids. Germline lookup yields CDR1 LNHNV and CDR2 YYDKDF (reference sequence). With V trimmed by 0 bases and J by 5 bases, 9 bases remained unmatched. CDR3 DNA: TGTGCCACCAGCAGAGATGGATACGGACTAGCCCACAATGAGCAGTTCTTC. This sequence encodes CATSRDGYGLAHNEQFF.

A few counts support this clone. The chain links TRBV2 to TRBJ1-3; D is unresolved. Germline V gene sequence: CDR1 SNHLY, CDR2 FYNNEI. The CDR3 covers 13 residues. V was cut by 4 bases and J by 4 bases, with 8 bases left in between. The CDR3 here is CASSGIFGNTIYF. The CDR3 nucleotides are TGTGCCAGCAGTGGTATTTTCGGAAACACCATATATTTT.

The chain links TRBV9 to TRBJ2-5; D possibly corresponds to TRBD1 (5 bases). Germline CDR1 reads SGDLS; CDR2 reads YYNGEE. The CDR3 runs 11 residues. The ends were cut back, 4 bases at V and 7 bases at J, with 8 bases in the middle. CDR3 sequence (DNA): TGTGCCAGCAGCACCCAGGGGACCCAGTACTTC. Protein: CASSTQGTQYF.

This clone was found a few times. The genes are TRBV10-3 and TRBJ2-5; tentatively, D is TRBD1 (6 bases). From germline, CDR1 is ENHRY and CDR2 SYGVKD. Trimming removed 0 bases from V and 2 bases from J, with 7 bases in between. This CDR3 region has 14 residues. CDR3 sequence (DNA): TGTGCCATCAGTGAGTCGGGGGCACAAGAGACCCAGTACTTC. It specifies CAISESGAQETQYF.

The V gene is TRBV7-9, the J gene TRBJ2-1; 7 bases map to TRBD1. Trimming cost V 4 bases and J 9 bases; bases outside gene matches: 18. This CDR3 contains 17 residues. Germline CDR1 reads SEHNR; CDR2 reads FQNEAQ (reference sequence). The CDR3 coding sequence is TGTGCCAGCAGCTCAAAGGTTGGACAGGTGGATTGGTTTGAGCAGTTCTTC. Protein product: CASSSKVGQVDWFEQFF.

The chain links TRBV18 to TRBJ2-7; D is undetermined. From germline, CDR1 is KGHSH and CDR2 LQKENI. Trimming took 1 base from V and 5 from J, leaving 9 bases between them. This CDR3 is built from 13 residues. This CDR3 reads CASSPQSRDEQYF. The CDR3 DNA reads TGTGCCAGCTCACCACAGAGTCGGGACGAGCAGTACTTC.

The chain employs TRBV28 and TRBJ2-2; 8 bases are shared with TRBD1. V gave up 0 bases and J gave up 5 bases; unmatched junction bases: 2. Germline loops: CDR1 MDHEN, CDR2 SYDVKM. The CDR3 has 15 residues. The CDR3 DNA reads TGTGCCAGCAGTTTATGGACAGGGGTAACCGGGGAGCTGTTTTTT. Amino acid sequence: CASSLWTGVTGELFF.

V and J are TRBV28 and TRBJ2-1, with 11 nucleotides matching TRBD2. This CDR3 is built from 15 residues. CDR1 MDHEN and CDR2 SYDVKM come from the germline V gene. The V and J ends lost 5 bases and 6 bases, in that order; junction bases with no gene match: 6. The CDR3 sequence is CASSPTSGMGNEQFF. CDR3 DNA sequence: TGTGCCAGCAGTCCGACTAGCGGGATGGGCAATGAGCAGTTCTTC.

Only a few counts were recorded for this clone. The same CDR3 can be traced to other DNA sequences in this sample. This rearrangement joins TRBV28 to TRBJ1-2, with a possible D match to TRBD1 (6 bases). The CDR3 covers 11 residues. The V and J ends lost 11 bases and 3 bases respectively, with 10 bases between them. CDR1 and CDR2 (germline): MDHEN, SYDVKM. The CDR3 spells CASTGYYGYTF. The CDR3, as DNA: TGTGCCTCTACAGGGTACTATGGCTACACCTTC.

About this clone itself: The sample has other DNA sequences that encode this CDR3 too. The CDR3 nucleotides are TGTGCCAGTAGCCGGGACAGAGGCTACGAGCAGTACTTC. This translates into CASSRDRGYEQYF. V is TRBV19 and J is TRBJ2-7, with 7 bases that match TRBD1. Germline V gene lookup returns CDR1 LNHDA and CDR2 SQIVND (reference sequence). The CDR3 length is 13 residues. J was trimmed by 3 bases and V by 6 bases; bases with no gene match: 5.

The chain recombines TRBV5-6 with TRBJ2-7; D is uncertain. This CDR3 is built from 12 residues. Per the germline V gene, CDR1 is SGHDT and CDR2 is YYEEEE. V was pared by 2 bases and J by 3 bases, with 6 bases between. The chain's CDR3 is CASSLDLYEQYF. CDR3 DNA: TGTGCCAGCAGCTTAGACCTCTACGAGCAGTACTTC.

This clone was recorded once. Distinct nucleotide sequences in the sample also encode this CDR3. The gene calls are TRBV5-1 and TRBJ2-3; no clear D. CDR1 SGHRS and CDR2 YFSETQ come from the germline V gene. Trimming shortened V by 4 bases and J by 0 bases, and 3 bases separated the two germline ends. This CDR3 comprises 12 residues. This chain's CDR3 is CASSLSTDTQYF. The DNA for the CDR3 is TGCGCCAGCAGCCTCAGCACAGATACGCAGTATTTT.